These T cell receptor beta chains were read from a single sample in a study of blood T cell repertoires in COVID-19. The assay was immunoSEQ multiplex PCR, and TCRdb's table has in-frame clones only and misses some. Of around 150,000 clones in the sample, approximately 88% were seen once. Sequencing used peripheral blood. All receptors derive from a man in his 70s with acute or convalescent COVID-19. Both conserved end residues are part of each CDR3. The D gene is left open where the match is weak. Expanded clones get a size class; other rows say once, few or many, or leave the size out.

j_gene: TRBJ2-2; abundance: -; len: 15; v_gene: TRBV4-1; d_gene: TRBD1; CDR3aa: CASSQGQGADGELFF; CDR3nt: TGCGCCAGCAGCCAGGGACAGGGGGCGGACGGGGAGCTGTTTTTT
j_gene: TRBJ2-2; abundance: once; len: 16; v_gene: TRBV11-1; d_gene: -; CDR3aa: CASSPFSGANTGELFF; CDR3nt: TGTGCCAGCAGCCCCTTCAGCGGAGCGAACACCGGGGAGCTGTTTTTT
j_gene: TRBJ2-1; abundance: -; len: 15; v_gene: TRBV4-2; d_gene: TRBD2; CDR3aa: CASSHSGSNYNEQFF; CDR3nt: TGTGCCAGCAGCCATAGCGGGAGTAACTACAATGAGCAGTTCTTC
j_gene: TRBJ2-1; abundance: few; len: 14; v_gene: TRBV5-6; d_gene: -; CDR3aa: CASSLVLAIGPQFF; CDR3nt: TGTGCCAGCAGCTTGGTTCTAGCGATCGGGCCCCAGTTCTTC
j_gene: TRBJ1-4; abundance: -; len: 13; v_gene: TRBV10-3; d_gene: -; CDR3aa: CAISDNTNEKLFF; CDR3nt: TGTGCCATCAGTGATAACACCAATGAAAAACTGTTTTTT
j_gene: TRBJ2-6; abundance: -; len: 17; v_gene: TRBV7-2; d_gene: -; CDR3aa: CASSLALTTSGANVLTF; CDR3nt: TGTGCCAGCAGCTTAGCGTTAACAACATCTGGGGCCAACGTCCTGACTTTC
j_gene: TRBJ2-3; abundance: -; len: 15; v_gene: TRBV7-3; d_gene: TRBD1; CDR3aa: CASSSRTGVGDTQYF; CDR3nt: TGTGCCAGCAGCTCACGGACAGGGGTTGGAGATACGCAGTATTTT
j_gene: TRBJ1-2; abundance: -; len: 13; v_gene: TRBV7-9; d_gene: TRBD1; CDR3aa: CASSLVTGGGYTF; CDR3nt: TGTGCCAGCAGCTTAGTGACAGGGGGTGGCTACACCTTC
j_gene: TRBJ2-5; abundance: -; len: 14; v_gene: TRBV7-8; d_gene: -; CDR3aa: CASSKTEYQETQYF; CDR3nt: TGTGCCAGCAGCAAGACAGAGTACCAAGAGACCCAGTACTTC
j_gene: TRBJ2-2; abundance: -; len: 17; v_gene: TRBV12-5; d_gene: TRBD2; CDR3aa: CASGHGGLAGGTGELFF; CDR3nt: TGTGCTAGTGGTCATGGGGGTCTAGCGGGAGGGACCGGGGAGCTGTTTTTT
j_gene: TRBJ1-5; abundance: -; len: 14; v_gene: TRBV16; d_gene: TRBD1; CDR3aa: CASSQDRVGQPQHF; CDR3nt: TGTGCCAGCAGCCAAGACAGGGTCGGTCAGCCCCAGCATTTT
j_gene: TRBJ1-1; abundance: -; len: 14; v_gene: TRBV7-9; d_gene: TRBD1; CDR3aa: CASSPQGENTEAFF; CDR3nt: TGTGCCAGCAGCCCCCAGGGGGAAAACACTGAAGCTTTCTTT
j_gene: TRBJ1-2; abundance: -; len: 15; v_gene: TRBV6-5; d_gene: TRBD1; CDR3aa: CASSYTGARPNGYTF; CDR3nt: TGTGCCAGCAGTTATACAGGGGCCAGACCAAATGGCTACACCTTC
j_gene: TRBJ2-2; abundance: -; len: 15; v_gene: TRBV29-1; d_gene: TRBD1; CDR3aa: CSVGPPDRGAGELFF; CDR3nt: TGCAGCGTTGGCCCCCCGGACAGGGGCGCCGGGGAGCTGTTTTTT
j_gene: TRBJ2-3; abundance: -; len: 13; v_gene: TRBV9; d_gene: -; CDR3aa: CASSVLRGDTQYF; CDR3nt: TGTGCCAGCAGCGTCCTCCGCGGAGATACGCAGTATTTT
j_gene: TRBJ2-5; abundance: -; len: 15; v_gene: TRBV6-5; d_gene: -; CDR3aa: CASSYGGIRQETQYF; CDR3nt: TGTGCCAGCAGTTACGGGGGGATACGCCAAGAGACCCAGTACTTC
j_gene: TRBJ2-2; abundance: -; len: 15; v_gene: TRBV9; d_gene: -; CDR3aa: CASSVVDGDTGELFF; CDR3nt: TGTGCCAGCAGCGTAGTTGACGGAGACACCGGGGAGCTGTTTTTT
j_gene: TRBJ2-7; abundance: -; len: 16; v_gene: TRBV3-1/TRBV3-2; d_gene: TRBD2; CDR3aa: CASSPFLAGGAKEQYF; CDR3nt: TGTGCCAGCAGCCCTTTTTTAGCGGGGGGGGCGAAAGAGCAGTACTTC
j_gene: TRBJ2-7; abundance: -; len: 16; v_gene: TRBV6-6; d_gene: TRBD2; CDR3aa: CASSYSTGGGATEQYF; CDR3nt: TGTGCCAGCAGTTACTCGACTGGCGGGGGGGCTACCGAGCAGTACTTC
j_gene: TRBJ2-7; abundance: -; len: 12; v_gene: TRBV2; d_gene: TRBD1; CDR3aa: CASKQGSYEQYF; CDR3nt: TGTGCCAGCAAACAGGGGTCCTACGAGCAGTACTTC
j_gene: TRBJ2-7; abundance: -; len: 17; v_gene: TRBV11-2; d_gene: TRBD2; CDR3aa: CASSPWLGGGSSYEQYF; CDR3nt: TGTGCCAGCAGCCCATGGCTCGGGGGAGGGAGCTCCTACGAGCAGTACTTC
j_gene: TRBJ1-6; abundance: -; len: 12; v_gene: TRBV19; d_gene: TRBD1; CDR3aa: CASSLQGLPLHF; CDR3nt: TGTGCCAGTAGCCTACAGGGGTTACCCCTCCACTTT
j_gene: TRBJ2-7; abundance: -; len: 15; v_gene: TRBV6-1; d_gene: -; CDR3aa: CASSEANSLSYEQYF; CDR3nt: TGTGCCAGCAGTGAAGCCAACAGCCTTTCCTACGAGCAGTACTTC
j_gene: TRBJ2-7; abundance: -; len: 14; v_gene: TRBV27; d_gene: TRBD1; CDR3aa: CASSPTGGHYEQYF; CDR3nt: TGTGCCAGCAGCCCAACAGGGGGTCACTACGAGCAGTACTTC
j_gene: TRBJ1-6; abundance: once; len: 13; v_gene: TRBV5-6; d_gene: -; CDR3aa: CASSGPRGSPLHF; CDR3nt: TGTGCCAGCTCTGGCCCGCGGGGTTCACCCCTCCACTTT
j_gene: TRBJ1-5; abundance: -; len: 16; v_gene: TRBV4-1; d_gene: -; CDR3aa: CASSQEFRGFRQPQHF; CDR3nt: TGCGCCAGCAGCCAAGAGTTTCGGGGTTTCAGGCAGCCCCAGCATTTT
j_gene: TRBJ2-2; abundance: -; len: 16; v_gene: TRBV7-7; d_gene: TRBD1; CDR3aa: CASSWTGGGNTGELFF; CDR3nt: TGTGCTAGCAGCTGGACAGGGGGCGGGAACACCGGGGAGCTGTTTTTT
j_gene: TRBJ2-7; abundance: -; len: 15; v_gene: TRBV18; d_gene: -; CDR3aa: CASSPDSTRDYEQYF; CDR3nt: TGTGCCAGCTCACCGGACAGTACTAGGGACTACGAGCAGTACTTC
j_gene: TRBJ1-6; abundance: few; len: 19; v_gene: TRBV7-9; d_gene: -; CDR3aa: CASSLSPITGAGKNFPLHF; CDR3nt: TGTGCCAGCAGCTTATCGCCGATAACTGGTGCGGGAAAGAATTTTCCCCTCCACTTT
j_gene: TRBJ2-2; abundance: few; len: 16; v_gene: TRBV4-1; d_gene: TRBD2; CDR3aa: CASSLPGGVGTGELFF; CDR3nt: TGCGCCAGCAGCCTCCCGGGAGGGGTGGGGACCGGGGAGCTGTTTTTT
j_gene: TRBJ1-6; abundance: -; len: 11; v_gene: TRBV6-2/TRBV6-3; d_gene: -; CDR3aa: CASSPSGPLHF; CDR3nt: TGTGCCAGCAGCCCCTCCGGGCCCCTCCACTTT